The entry below gives a single TCR beta chain sequence along with its context. These data originate in a study of identical twins. Through template switching, a universal primer site was introduced, and the cDNA contained unique molecular identifiers. TCRdb analysed the 5' RACE reads with MiXCR anew, one entry per CDR3 protein. This repertoire shows some 500,000 distinct CDR3 sequences, 9.5% to 10% found once; its top ten account for around 3%. V lost 5 bases and J lost 1; bases outside the gene matches: 6. There are 16 residues in the CDR3. Germline CDR1 MDHEN, CDR2 SYDVKM. Healthy Caucasian individuals made up all the donors. These data were likewise used in another study, on yellow fever vaccine responses in identical twins. That study adds: As reported, the vaccine T cell response of twins seemed partly convergent and partly personalized.

Input material: PBMCs. The chain carries TRBV28 and TRBJ2-3, with 10 nucleotides matching TRBD1. The sequence was obtained from a woman aged 18-29 years in good health. CDR3 sequence (DNA): TGTGCCAGCAGTACGATTGACAGGGGGCGCACAGATACGCAGTATTTT. Protein product: CASSTIDRGRTDTQYF.